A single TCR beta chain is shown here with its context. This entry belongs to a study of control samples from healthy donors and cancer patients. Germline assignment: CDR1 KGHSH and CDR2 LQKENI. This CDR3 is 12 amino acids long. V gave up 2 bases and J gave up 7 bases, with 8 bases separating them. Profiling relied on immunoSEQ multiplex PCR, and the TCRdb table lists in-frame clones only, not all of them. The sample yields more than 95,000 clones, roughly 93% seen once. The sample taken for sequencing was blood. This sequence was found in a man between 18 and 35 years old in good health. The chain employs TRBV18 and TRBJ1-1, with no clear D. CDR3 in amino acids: CASSPLTDEAFF. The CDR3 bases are TGTGCCAGCTCACCATTAACGGATGAAGCTTTCTTT. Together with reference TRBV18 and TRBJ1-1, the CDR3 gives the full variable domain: NAGVMQNPRHLVRRRGQEARLRCSPMKGHSHVYWYRQLPEEGLKFMVYLQKENIIDESGMPKERFSAEFPKEGPSILRIQQVVRGDSAAYFCASSPLTDEAFFGQGTRLTVV.